The 28 T cell receptor beta chains given below trace back to one sample, sequenced in a study of cytomegalovirus exposure and HLA in healthy donors. The PCR made use of 60 Vbeta and 13 Jbeta primers. Clones were sequenced by immunoSEQ multiplex PCR, and TCRdb holds only the in-frame ones, with some missing. The profile shows about 110,000 clones, 65% to 85% of them singletons. Sequencing input: PBMCs. The source of these receptors is a woman aged 18-29 years in good health and CMV-seronegative.

The chain is built from TRBV27 and TRBJ2-1; 11 bases are shared with TRBD2. This CDR3 spans 17 amino acids. Losses at the gene ends were 5 bases for V and 6 bases for J; bases not matched to a gene: 12. Per the germline V gene, CDR1 is MNHEY and CDR2 is SMNVEV (reference sequence). The CDR3 loop reads CASSPWLAGGPGNEQFF. CDR3 nucleotides: TGTGCCAGCAGTCCCTGGTTAGCGGGAGGGCCGGGCAATGAGCAGTTCTTC.

The CDR3 reads CASSPGTPANTEAFF. Written as DNA, the CDR3 is TGCGCCAGCAGCCCCGGGACACCTGCGAACACTGAAGCTTTCTTT. The J gene is TRBJ1-1, the V gene TRBV5-1; possibly TRBD1 for D (6 bases). V lost 4 bases and J 1 base, leaving 14 bases between the germline ends. CDR1 and CDR2 (germline): SGHRS, YFSETQ. The CDR3 sequence is 15 residues long.

The rearrangement uses TRBV5-5 and TRBJ1-4; TRBD1 matches 10 bases. The CDR3 is 18 residues long. The V gene end was trimmed by 1 base and the J gene end by 2 bases; junction bases not matched to a gene: 8. CDR1 is SGHKS, CDR2 YYEKEE, per germline (reference sequence). In nucleotides, the CDR3 is TGTGCCAGCAGCTTGACGGGACAGGGGTTAGGCACTAATGAAAAACTGTTTTTT. Its translation is CASSLTGQGLGTNEKLFF.

V is TRBV29-1 and J is TRBJ2-1; TRBD2 aligns across 15 bases. Germline V gene sequence: CDR1 SQVTM, CDR2 ANQGSEA. Losses at the gene ends were 6 bases for V and 2 bases for J; bases not matched to a gene: 8. This CDR3 has 17 residues. For the CDR3, the DNA is TGCAGCGTGGCAGGACTAGCGGGAGGGAGCCCCTACAATGAGCAGTTCTTC. Protein sequence: CSVAGLAGGSPYNEQFF.

The chain uses TRBV9 and TRBJ2-2, with 7 bases that match TRBD1. The germline gives CDR1 SGDLS, CDR2 YYNGEE. V gave up 0 bases and J gave up 7 bases; unmatched junction bases: 3. This CDR3 contains 14 residues. In nucleotides, the CDR3 is TGTGCCAGCAGCGTAGAGGGGGCGGGCGGGGAGCTGTTTTTT. Amino acid sequence: CASSVEGAGGELFF.

The chain has TRBV27 and TRBJ1-2; 7 nucleotides agree with TRBD1. Germline loops: CDR1 MNHEY, CDR2 SMNVEV (reference sequence). V trimming: 3 bases; J trimming: 7 bases; junction bases outside the gene matches: 11. This CDR3 contains 15 residues. The CDR3 DNA sequence: TGTGCCAGCAGTTTCTCGACAGGGAAAATCTCTGGCTACACCTTC. It is translated as CASSFSTGKISGYTF.

Comments on this clone: One end of the junction fails to match germline, which may point to a read error. The chain uses TRBV11-3 and TRBJ1-1, with D uncertain. Germline lookup yields CDR1 SGHNT and CDR2 YENEEA. This CDR3 is built from 15 residues. The CDR3 loop reads CASSLYGDRNTEASF. The CDR3 nucleotides read TGTGCCAGCAGCTTATACGGGGATAGGAACACTGAAGCTTCCTTT.

This sequence joins TRBV28 and TRBJ2-7; 9 bases are shared with TRBD2. The CDR3 length is 15 residues. V lost 0 bases to trimming and J lost 4 bases; unmatched junction nucleotides: 4. In germline, CDR1 is MDHEN, CDR2 SYDVKM. CDR3 amino acids: CASSLWDSGSYEQYF. CDR3 nucleotides: TGTGCCAGCAGTTTATGGGATAGCGGGAGTTACGAGCAGTACTTC.

Here the CDR3 reads CASSVNTMNTEAFF. CDR3 in DNA: TGTGCCAGCAGCGTCAACACTATGAACACTGAAGCTTTCTTT. The V and J genes are TRBV7-8 and TRBJ1-1; D ambiguous. This CDR3 has 14 amino acids. The V end lost 5 bases, the J end lost 0 bases, and 10 bases lay between the germline ends. Germline loops: CDR1 SGHVS, CDR2 FQNEAQ.

This chain links TRBV10-2 with TRBJ2-4, with a tentative D call TRBD2 (7 bases). The V gene's germline CDR1 is WSHSY and CDR2 SAAADI. The CDR3 is made up of 16 amino acids. The V and J ends lost 5 bases and 0 bases respectively, with 14 bases between them. The CDR3 DNA reads as TGCGCCAGCAGTCAGGGGAGGGGCCTAGCCAAAAACATTCAGTACTTC. The encoded protein is CASSQGRGLAKNIQYF.

The chain employs TRBV6-5 and TRBJ1-5; D is unresolved. V was shortened by 5 bases and J by 9 bases, with 11 bases between the two germline ends. Germline values: CDR1 MNHEY, CDR2 SVGAGI. This CDR3 is 12 amino acids long. CDR3 region: CASSTNTGPQHF. DNA of the CDR3: TGTGCCAGCAGTACCAACACGGGGCCCCAGCATTTT.

The rearrangement links TRBV9 to TRBJ2-3; 9 bases agree with TRBD1. The CDR3 extends over 15 amino acids. The germline V gene encodes CDR1 SGDLS and CDR2 YYNGEE. V gave up 4 bases and J gave up 3 bases; unmatched junction bases: 6. The CDR3 DNA reads TGTGCCAGCAGCACTTGGACAGGGGTAACAGATACGCAGTATTTT. The encoded protein is CASSTWTGVTDTQYF.

The V gene is TRBV30, the J gene TRBJ2-7; TRBD1 is a possible D gene (6 bases). V was trimmed by 0 bases and J by 7 bases, leaving 16 bases between them. This CDR3 has 14 amino acids. Germline V CDR1 and CDR2: GTSNPN, SVGIG (reference sequence). CDR3 sequence: CAWSVLGTTEEQYV. In DNA form, the CDR3 reads TGTGCCTGGAGTGTACTTGGGACAACCGAGGAGCAGTACGTC.

The J gene is TRBJ1-1, the V gene TRBV27; D possibly corresponds to TRBD1 (5 bases). V lost 2 bases to trimming and J lost 4 bases, with 11 bases between them. From germline, CDR1 is MNHEY and CDR2 SMNVEV (reference sequence). This CDR3 is 14 amino acids long. CDR3 sequence: CASSLGGRGTEAFF. CDR3 sequence (DNA): TGTGCCAGCAGTTTAGGAGGGAGGGGCACTGAAGCTTTCTTT.

V usage is TRBV6-1 and J usage is TRBJ2-1, with a possible D match to TRBD1 (6 bases). V dropped 3 bases and J dropped 6 bases, with 15 bases sitting between them. Per the germline V gene, CDR1 is MNHNS and CDR2 is SASEGT. CDR3 length: 15 amino acids. CDR3 DNA: TGTGCCAGCAGTGAGACCCCCTCGACAGGCAATGAGCAGTTCTTC. Translation gives CASSETPSTGNEQFF.

V gene TRBV13 combines with J gene TRBJ2-1, with 8 positions matching TRBD2. Germline V CDR1 and CDR2: PRHDT, FYEKMQ (reference sequence). The length of the CDR3 is 17 residues. V was pared by 0 bases and J by 5 bases, with 9 bases of the junction left unmatched. The CDR3 spells CASSLGRGGPGDNEQFF. The CDR3 nucleotides read TGTGCCAGCAGCTTAGGTCGCGGGGGGCCGGGGGACAATGAGCAGTTCTTC.

The rearrangement uses TRBV5-1 and TRBJ1-6; the D is unclear. This CDR3 contains 15 residues. Per germline, CDR1 SGHRS and CDR2 YFSETQ. The V end was cut by 0 bases, the J end by 8 bases, with 12 bases between. CDR3 amino acids: CASSLDANGDSPLHF. The CDR3, as DNA: TGCGCCAGCAGCTTGGATGCTAACGGGGATTCACCCCTCCACTTT.

V and J are TRBV6-1 and TRBJ1-5, with 8 nucleotides matching TRBD1. CDR3 length: 14 amino acids. Germline trimming cut 3 bases from V and 6 bases from J; bases unmatched to any gene: 4. Per the germline V gene, CDR1 is MNHNS and CDR2 is SASEGT. The CDR3 nucleotides are TGTGCCAGCAGTGATCGGACAGGGATTCAGCCCCAGCATTTT. This gives the protein CASSDRTGIQPQHF.

The rearrangement uses TRBV7-2 and TRBJ1-5; 7 bases are a match to TRBD1. The germline CDR1 and CDR2 sequences are SGHTA and FQGNSA. The CDR3 has 16 amino acids. The V gene end was trimmed by 6 bases and the J gene end by 5 bases; junction bases not matched to a gene: 13. Here the CDR3 DNA reads TGTGCCAGCAGGGGTAATACAGGGGTTGAGGATCAGCCCCAGCATTTT. It translates to CASRGNTGVEDQPQHF.

The V and J genes are TRBV30 and TRBJ1-5; D is undetermined. This CDR3 is 11 amino acids long. Between the trimmed V and J ends, which lost 5 bases and 11 bases, there was a span of 13 bases. Germline-derived CDR1 and CDR2 are GTSNPN and SVGIG (reference sequence). As DNA, the CDR3 is TGTGCCTGGGGTTTACTAGAGGCCCAGCATTTT. This gives the protein CAWGLLEAQHF.

This sequence joins TRBV6-5 and TRBJ2-7; 8 bases agree with TRBD1. Germline CDR1 MNHEY, CDR2 SVGAGI. The V gene end was trimmed by 6 bases and the J gene end by 3 bases; junction bases not matched to a gene: 4. The CDR3 length is 13 residues. The CDR3 loop is CASSKGQGYEQYV. CDR3 coding DNA: TGTGCCAGCAGCAAAGGACAGGGCTACGAGCAGTACGTC.

The chain joins TRBV9 to TRBJ1-1; TRBD1 matches at 8 bases. This CDR3 comprises 15 residues. Germline CDR1 reads SGDLS; CDR2 reads YYNGEE. V gave up 4 bases and J gave up 4 bases; unmatched junction bases: 9. The CDR3 DNA reads as TGTGCCAGCAGCAGTATGCAGGGGGCGGCCACTGAAGCTTTCTTT. Encoded protein: CASSSMQGAATEAFF.

The V call is TRBV7-9, the J call TRBJ1-1; no clear D. Trimming removed 5 bases at V and 5 bases at J, with 12 bases between. The germline V gene has CDR1 SEHNR and CDR2 FQNEAQ (reference sequence). The CDR3 runs to 13 residues. The CDR3 DNA reads TGTGCCAGCAGCCTAGACACTAGGACTGAAGCTTTCTTT. Amino acid sequence: CASSLDTRTEAFF.

The V gene is TRBV11-3, the J gene TRBJ2-1; D possibly corresponds to TRBD2 (5 bases). CDR3 length: 16 amino acids. Germline CDR1 SGHNT, CDR2 YENEEA. Trimming stripped 4 bases from V and 7 bases from J, with 20 bases between. The DNA for the CDR3 is TGTGCCAGCAGCTCAAAAATGCAAAGACTACAGAATGAGCAGTTCTTC. Its translation is CASSSKMQRLQNEQFF.

The chain combines TRBV29-1 with TRBJ2-1; maybe TRBD1 (6 bases). The CDR3 loop spans 15 amino acids. Germline values: CDR1 SQVTM, CDR2 ANQGSEA. V lost 5 bases, J lost 2 bases, and 16 bases lay in between. The CDR3, as DNA: TGCAGCGTTCGAATACAGGGTAGCCCCTACAATGAGCAGTTCTTC. It codes for CSVRIQGSPYNEQFF.

This clone was detected only once. This chain joins TRBV27 and TRBJ1-4; maybe TRBD1 (6 bases). From germline, CDR1 is MNHEY and CDR2 SMNVEV (reference sequence). The CDR3 is 17 residues long. V was shortened by 7 bases and J by 8 bases, with 26 bases between the two germline ends. CDR3 sequence reads: CASTNFHGGSLSEKLFF. Written as DNA, the CDR3 is TGTGCCAGCACAAATTTTCATGGGGGCAGCCTCTCGGAAAAACTGTTTTTT.

V usage is TRBV10-3 and J usage is TRBJ1-5; 8 bases are shared with TRBD1. The germline gives CDR1 ENHRY, CDR2 SYGVKD. CDR3 length: 14 amino acids. Trimming took 0 bases from V and 5 from J; bases not matched to a gene: 0. CDR3 bases: TGTGCCATCAGTGAGTCGGGACAGGATCAGCCCCAGCATTTT. Its translation: CAISESGQDQPQHF.

The chain has TRBV4-1 and TRBJ2-1; 8 nucleotides line up with TRBD2. This CDR3 has 16 amino acids. With 1 base clipped from V and 11 bases from J, the junction kept 13 bases outside the gene matches. Germline-derived CDR1 and CDR2 are MGHRA and YSYEKL. CDR3 DNA sequence: TGCGCCAGCAGCCAAGCCGGGACTAGTCCCCCGGGGAAGCAGTTCTTC. Translated, it gives CASSQAGTSPPGKQFF.